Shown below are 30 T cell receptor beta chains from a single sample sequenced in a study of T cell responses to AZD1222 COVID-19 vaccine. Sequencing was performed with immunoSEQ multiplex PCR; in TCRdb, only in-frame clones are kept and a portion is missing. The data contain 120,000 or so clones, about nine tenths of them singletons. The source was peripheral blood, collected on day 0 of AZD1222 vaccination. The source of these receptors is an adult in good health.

The CDR3 sequence: CASSGSGRTGELFF. CDR3 DNA: TGTGCCAGCAGCGGTAGTGGCAGAACCGGGGAGCTGTTTTTT. The V gene is TRBV7-9, the J gene TRBJ2-2; no clear D gene. There are 14 residues in the CDR3. Germline V CDR1 and CDR2: SEHNR, FQNEAQ (reference sequence). Trimming removed 5 bases from V and 5 bases from J, with 12 bases in between.

In DNA form, the CDR3 reads TGTGCCAGCAGCTTAGCAGGGTCGACCAACCGATACAATGAGCAGTTCTTC. Encoded protein: CASSLAGSTNRYNEQFF. This chain links TRBV7-2 with TRBJ2-1, with unresolved D. The CDR3 is made up of 17 amino acids. The V end was cut by 0 bases, the J end by 4 bases, with 16 bases between. Germline CDR1 and CDR2: SGHTA and FQGNSA.

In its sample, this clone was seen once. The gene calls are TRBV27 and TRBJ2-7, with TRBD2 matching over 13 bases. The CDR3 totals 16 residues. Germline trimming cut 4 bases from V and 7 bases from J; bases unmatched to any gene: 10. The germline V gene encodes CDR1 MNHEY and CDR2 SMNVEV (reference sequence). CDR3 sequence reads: CASSSKLAGGVKEQYF. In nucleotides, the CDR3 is TGTGCCAGCAGTTCGAAACTAGCGGGAGGGGTGAAAGAGCAGTACTTC.

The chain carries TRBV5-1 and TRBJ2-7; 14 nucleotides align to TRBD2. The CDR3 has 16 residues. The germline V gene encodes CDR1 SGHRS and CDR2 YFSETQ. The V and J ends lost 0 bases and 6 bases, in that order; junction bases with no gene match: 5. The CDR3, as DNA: TGCGCCAGCAGCTTGGTGTGGGGACTAGCGGGAGTCGAGCAGTACTTC. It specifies CASSLVWGLAGVEQYF.

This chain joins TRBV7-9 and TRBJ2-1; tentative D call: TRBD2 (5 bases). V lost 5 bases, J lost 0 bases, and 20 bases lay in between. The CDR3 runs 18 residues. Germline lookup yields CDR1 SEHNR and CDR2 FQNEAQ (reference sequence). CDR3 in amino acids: CASSPPERFQSSYNEQFF. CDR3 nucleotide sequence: TGTGCCAGCAGCCCCCCCGAGCGGTTCCAGAGCTCCTACAATGAGCAGTTCTTC.

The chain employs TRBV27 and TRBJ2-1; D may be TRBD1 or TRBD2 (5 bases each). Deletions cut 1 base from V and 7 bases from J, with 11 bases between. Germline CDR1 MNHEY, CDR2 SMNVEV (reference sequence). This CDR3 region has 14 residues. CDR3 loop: CASSLFGAGNEQFF. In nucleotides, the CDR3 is TGTGCCAGCAGTTTATTCGGGGCTGGGAATGAGCAGTTCTTC.

The CDR3 nucleotides read TGTGCCAGCAGCGAACCGGGACTAGCGGGAGAGCAAGATACGCAGTATTTT. Its translation: CASSEPGLAGEQDTQYF. This rearrangement joins TRBV5-4 to TRBJ2-3; 14 nucleotides line up with TRBD2. Trimming took 4 bases from V and 5 from J; bases not matched to a gene: 9. Germline loops: CDR1 SGHNT, CDR2 YYREEE (reference sequence). The CDR3 has 17 residues. The whole variable domain, remainder taken from reference TRBV5-4 and TRBJ2-3, is ETGVTQSPTHLIKTRGQQVTLRCSSQSGHNTVSWYQQALGQGPQFIFQYYREEENGRGNFPPRFSGLQFPNYSSELNVNALELDDSALYLCASSEPGLAGEQDTQYFGPGTRLTVL.

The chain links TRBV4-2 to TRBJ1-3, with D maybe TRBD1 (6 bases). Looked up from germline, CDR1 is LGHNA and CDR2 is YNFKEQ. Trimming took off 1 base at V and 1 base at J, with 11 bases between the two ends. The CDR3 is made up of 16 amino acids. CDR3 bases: TGTGCCAGCAGCCAAGGCATACAGGGATCTGGAAACACCATATATTTT. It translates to CASSQGIQGSGNTIYF.

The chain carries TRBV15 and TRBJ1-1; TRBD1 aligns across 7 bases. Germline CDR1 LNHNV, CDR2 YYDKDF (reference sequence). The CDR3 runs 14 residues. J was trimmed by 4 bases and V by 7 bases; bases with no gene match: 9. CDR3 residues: CATIRGGTVTEAFF. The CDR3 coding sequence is TGTGCCACCATCAGGGGGGGTACGGTCACTGAAGCTTTCTTT.

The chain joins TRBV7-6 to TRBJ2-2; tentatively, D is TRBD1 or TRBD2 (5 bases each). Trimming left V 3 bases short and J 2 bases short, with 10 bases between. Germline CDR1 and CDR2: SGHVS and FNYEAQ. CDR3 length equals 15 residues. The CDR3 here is CASSFGGVNTGELFF. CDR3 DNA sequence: TGTGCCAGCAGCTTTGGGGGAGTTAACACCGGGGAGCTGTTTTTT.

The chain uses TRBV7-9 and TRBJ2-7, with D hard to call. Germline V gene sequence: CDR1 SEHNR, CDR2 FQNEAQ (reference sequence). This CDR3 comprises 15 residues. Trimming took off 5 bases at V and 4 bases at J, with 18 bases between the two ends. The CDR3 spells CASSLATTGWYEQYF. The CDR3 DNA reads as TGTGCCAGCAGCCTCGCGACCACGGGTTGGTACGAGCAGTACTTC.

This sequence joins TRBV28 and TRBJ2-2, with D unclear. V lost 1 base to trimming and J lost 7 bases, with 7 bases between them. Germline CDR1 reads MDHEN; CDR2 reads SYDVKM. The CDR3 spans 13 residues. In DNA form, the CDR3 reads TGTGCCAGCAGTTTATTCAAGATCGGGGAGCTGTTTTTT. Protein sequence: CASSLFKIGELFF.

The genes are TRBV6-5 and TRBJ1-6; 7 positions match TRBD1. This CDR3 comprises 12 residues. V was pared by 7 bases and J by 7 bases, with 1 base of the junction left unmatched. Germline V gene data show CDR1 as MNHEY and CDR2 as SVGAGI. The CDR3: CASTRGNSPLHF. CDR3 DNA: TGTGCCAGCACCAGGGGGAATTCACCCCTCCACTTT.

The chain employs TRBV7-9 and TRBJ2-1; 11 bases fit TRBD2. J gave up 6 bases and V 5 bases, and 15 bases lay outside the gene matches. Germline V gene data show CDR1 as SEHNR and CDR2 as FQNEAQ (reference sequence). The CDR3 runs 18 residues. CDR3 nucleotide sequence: TGTGCCAGCAGCCCCAGAGCTAGCGGGAGGTTCGGAAGCAATGAGCAGTTCTTC. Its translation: CASSPRASGRFGSNEQFF.

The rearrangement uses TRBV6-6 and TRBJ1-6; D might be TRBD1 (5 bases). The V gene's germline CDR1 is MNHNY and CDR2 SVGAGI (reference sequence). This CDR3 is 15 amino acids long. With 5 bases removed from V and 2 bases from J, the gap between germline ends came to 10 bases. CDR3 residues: CASSAGTAYNSPLHF. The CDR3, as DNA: TGTGCCAGCAGTGCGGGGACCGCCTATAATTCACCCCTCCACTTT.

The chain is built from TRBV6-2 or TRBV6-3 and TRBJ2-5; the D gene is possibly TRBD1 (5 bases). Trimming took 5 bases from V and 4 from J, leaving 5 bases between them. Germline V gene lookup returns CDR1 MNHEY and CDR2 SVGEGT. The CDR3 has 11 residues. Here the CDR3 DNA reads TGTGCCAGCAGTCAGGGAGAGACCCAGTACTTC. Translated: CASSQGETQYF.

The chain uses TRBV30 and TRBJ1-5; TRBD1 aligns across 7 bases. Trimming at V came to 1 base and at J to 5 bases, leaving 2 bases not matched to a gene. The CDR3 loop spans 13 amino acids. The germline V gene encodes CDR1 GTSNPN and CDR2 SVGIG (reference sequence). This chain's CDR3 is CAWSAQGHQPQHF. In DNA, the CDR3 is TGTGCCTGGAGTGCACAGGGGCATCAGCCCCAGCATTTT.

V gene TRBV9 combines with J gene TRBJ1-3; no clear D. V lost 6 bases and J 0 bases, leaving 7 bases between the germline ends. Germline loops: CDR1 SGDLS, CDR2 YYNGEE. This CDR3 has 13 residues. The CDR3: CASTSSSGNTIYF. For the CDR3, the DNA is TGTGCCAGCACCAGCAGCTCTGGAAACACCATATATTTT. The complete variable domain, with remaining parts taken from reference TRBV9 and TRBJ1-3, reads DSGVTQTPKHLITATGQRVTLRCSPRSGDLSVYWYQQSLDQGLQFLIQYYNGEERAKGNILERFSAQQFPDLHSELNLSSLELGDSALYFCASTSSSGNTIYFGEGSWLTVV.

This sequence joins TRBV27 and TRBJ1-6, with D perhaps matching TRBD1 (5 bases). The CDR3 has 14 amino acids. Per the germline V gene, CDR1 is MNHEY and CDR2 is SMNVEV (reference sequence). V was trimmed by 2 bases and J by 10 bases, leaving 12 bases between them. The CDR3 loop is CASSLQGPESPLHF. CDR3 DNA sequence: TGTGCCAGCAGTTTACAGGGTCCGGAATCACCCCTCCACTTT.

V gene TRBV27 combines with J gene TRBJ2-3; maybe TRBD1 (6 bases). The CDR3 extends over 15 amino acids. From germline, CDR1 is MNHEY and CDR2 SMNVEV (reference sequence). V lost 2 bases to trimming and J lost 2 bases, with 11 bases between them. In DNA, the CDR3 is TGTGCCAGCAGTTTAGTGGGGGCCCCCACAGATACGCAGTATTTT. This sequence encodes CASSLVGAPTDTQYF.

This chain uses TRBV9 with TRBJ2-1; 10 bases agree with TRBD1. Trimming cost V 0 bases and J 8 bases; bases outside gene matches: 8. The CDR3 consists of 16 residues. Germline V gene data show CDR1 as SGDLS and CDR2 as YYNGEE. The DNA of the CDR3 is TGTGCCAGCAGCGTAGACTCGGGACAGGGGCTTGATGAGCAGTTCTTC. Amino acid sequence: CASSVDSGQGLDEQFF.

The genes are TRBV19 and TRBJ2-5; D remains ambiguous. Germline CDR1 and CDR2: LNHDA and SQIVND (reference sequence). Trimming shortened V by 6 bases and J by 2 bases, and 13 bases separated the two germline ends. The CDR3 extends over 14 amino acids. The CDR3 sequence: CASSRSTLQETQYF. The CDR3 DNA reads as TGTGCCAGTAGCCGTTCAACGTTACAAGAGACCCAGTACTTC.

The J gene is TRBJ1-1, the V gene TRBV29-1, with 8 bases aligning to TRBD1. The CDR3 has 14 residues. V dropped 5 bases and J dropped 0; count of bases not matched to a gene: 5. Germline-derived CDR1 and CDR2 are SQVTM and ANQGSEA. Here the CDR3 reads CSVSGTGLNTEAFF. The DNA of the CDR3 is TGCAGCGTTAGTGGGACAGGACTGAACACTGAAGCTTTCTTT.

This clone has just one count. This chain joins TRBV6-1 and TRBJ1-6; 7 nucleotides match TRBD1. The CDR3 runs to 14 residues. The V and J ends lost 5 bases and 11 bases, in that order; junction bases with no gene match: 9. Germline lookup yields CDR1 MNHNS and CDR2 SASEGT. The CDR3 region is CASSREQGIPPLHF. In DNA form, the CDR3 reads TGTGCCAGCAGTCGGGAACAGGGGATTCCACCCCTCCACTTT.

CDR3 loop: CAISTTSGTLFRQFF. CDR3 DNA: TGTGCCATCAGTACGACTAGCGGGACGTTATTTAGGCAGTTCTTC. This rearrangement joins TRBV10-3 to TRBJ2-1, with 11 bases that match TRBD2. Per germline, CDR1 ENHRY and CDR2 SYGVKD. V shed 5 bases and J 12 bases; nucleotides not matched to a gene: 12. This CDR3 is built from 15 residues.

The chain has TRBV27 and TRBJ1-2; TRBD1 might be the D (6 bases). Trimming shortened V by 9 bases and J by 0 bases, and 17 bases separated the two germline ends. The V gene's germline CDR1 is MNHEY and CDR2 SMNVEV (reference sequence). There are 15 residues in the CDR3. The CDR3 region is CASKSGALANYGYTF. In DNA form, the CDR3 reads TGTGCCAGTAAATCAGGGGCCCTAGCTAACTATGGCTACACCTTC.

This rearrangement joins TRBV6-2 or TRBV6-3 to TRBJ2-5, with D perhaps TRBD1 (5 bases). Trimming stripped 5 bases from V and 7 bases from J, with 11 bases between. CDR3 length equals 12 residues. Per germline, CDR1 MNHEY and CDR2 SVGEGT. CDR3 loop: CASSVRGWTQYF. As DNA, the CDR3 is TGTGCCAGCAGTGTAAGGGGATGGACCCAGTACTTC.

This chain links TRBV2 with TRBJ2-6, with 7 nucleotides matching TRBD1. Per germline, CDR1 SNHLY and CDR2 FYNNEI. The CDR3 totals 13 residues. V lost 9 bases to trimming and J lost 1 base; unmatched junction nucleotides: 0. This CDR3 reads CARQGSGANVLTF. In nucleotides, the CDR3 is TGTGCCAGACAGGGGTCTGGGGCCAACGTCCTGACTTTC.

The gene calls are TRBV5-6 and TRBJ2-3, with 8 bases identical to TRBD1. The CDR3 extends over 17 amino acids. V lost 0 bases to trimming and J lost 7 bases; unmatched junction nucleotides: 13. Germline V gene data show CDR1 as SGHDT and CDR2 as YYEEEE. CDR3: CASSLEVVGQEGNTQYF. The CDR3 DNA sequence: TGTGCCAGCAGCTTGGAAGTGGTGGGACAGGAGGGAAATACGCAGTATTTT.

DNA of the CDR3: TGTGCCAGCAGTCGGGAGAACTCCTACAATGAGCAGTTCTTC. Translating gives CASSRENSYNEQFF. The chain links TRBV6-5 to TRBJ2-1; D is perhaps TRBD2 (6 bases). The CDR3 spans 14 residues. CDR1 and CDR2 (germline): MNHEY, SVGAGI. Trimming left V 5 bases short and J 0 bases short, with 8 bases between.